This T cell receptor (beta chain) stems from a study of blood T cell repertoires in COVID-19. Study overall: Both acute and convalescent COVID-19 samples were obtained from the United States, Italy and Spain. In each case, the material was cDNA or gDNA derived from T cells, B-cell-depleted T cells, or PBMCs.

Original methodology: Amplification of reference gene primers was used by the study to estimate nucleated cell counts. Data came from immunoSEQ multiplex PCR; TCRdb stores just in-frame clones and leaves some out. V, J and clone size were drawn from that table, and D and trimming were deduced from the DNA. The sample includes 280,000 or so clones, roughly 88% of them seen just once. This sequence originates from a man aged 18 to 30 with active or convalescent COVID-19. What was sequenced was peripheral blood.

CDR3 amino acids: CASSLGVVDEKLFF. The CDR3 DNA sequence: TGTGCCAGCAGCTTAGGAGTAGTCGATGAAAAACTGTTTTTT. The chain has TRBV7-6 and TRBJ1-4; D is unresolved. This CDR3 comprises 14 residues. V gave up 1 base and J gave up 6 bases, with 9 bases separating them. Germline CDR1 and CDR2: SGHVS and FNYEAQ.